These 15 T cell receptor beta chains came from one sample sequenced in a study of Ad26.COV2.S vaccination and SARS-CoV-2 variants. Sequenced by immunoSEQ multiplex PCR; TCRdb stores in-frame clones only, minus some. Seen here are roughly 450,000 clones, approximately 90% observed once, and the top ten hold about 12%. Described treatment: roughly 20 received Ad26.COV2.S at low or high dose, single or two shots; several received placebo; per-sample allocation not given. Sampling was done on day 63 after the first vaccine or placebo injection. The source material was peripheral blood, sampled in a trial of Ad26.COV2.S vaccine versus placebo. The source is a person between 18 and 60 years old who received the Ad26.COV2.S COVID-19 vaccine or a placebo.

The CDR3 loop is CASSLWRGGAYEQYF. The CDR3 bases are TGCGCCAGCAGCTTGTGGCGAGGGGGAGCGTACGAGCAGTACTTC. This chain uses TRBV5-1 with TRBJ2-7; maybe TRBD1 (6 bases). Germline V CDR1 and CDR2: SGHRS, YFSETQ. V lost 1 base and J 4 bases, leaving 15 bases between the germline ends. This CDR3 spans 15 amino acids.

The genes are TRBV6-5 and TRBJ2-1; 11 bases line up with TRBD2. The V gene's germline CDR1 is MNHEY and CDR2 SVGAGI. The ends lost 2 bases at V and 4 bases at J; junction bases unmatched: 4. This CDR3 is built from 16 residues. This CDR3 reads CASSYLSGRGYNEQFF. CDR3 DNA sequence: TGTGCCAGCAGTTACCTTAGCGGGAGGGGTTACAATGAGCAGTTCTTC.

The V and J genes are TRBV5-5 and TRBJ1-1, with TRBD1 matching 8 bases. This CDR3 has 13 residues. CDR1 and CDR2 from the germline V gene are SGHKS and YYEKEE (reference sequence). The ends lost 4 bases at V and 8 bases at J; junction bases unmatched: 7. The CDR3 bases are TGTGCCAGCAGCCTGGGACAGGTCGCGGAAGCTTTCTTT. It translates to CASSLGQVAEAFF.

The V and J genes are TRBV7-8 and TRBJ2-5, with 8 bases fitting TRBD2. The CDR3 is 14 residues long. J gave up 5 bases and V 5 bases, and 7 bases lay outside the gene matches. Per the germline V gene, CDR1 is SGHVS and CDR2 is FQNEAQ. CDR3 sequence reads: CASSQGLEIETQYF. The CDR3 DNA reads TGTGCCAGCAGCCAGGGACTAGAGATTGAGACCCAGTACTTC.

V gene TRBV7-2 combines with J gene TRBJ1-5, with D unresolved. There are 14 residues in the CDR3. The germline V gene has CDR1 SGHTA and CDR2 FQGNSA. Trimming shortened V by 2 bases and J by 3 bases, and 8 bases separated the two germline ends. DNA for the CDR3: TGTGCCAGCAGCTTATTGGGGAACAATCAGCCCCAGCATTTT. Protein: CASSLLGNNQPQHF.

The J gene is TRBJ1-2, the V gene TRBV7-9; 12 bases match TRBD1. CDR1 SEHNR and CDR2 FQNEAQ come from the germline V gene (reference sequence). With 1 base clipped from V and 6 bases from J, the junction kept 3 bases outside the gene matches. The CDR3 totals 15 residues. CDR3 sequence (DNA): TGTGCCAGCAGCTTAGTGGGACAGGGGGCCGATGGCTACACCTTC. As protein: CASSLVGQGADGYTF. Drawing the rest from reference TRBV7-9 and TRBJ1-2, the complete variable domain is DTGVSQNPRHKITKRGQNVTFRCDPISEHNRLYWYRQTLGQGPEFLTYFQNEAQLEKSRLLSDRFSAERPKGSFSTLEIQRTEQGDSAMYLCASSLVGQGADGYTFGSGTRLTVV.

CDR3 bases: TGTGCCAGTGCGTCGGGACGATCGGGGGCCAAAAACATTCAGTACTTC. It is translated as CASASGRSGAKNIQYF. The chain carries TRBV19 and TRBJ2-4; D is perhaps TRBD1 or TRBD2 (5 bases each). Between the trimmed V and J ends, which lost 8 bases and 1 base, there was a span of 18 bases. Per germline, CDR1 LNHDA and CDR2 SQIVND (reference sequence). The CDR3 runs to 16 residues.

The gene calls are TRBV12-3 or TRBV12-4 and TRBJ2-7; TRBD2 is a possible D gene (6 bases). The V gene lost 3 bases and the J gene lost 3 bases, with 9 bases spanning the gap. This CDR3 is built from 13 residues. The CDR3 region has the DNA TGTGCCAGCAGTTTCGGGGGTATCTACGAGCAGTACTTC. This gives the protein CASSFGGIYEQYF.

V and J are TRBV11-2 and TRBJ2-5; D uncertain. The germline V and J ends were trimmed by 2 bases and 3 bases, with 10 bases remaining between them. Germline-derived CDR1 and CDR2 are SGHAT and FQNNGV. The CDR3 spans 14 residues. The CDR3 region is CASSLRVVEETQYF. The CDR3 bases are TGTGCCAGCAGCTTAAGGGTAGTAGAAGAGACCCAGTACTTC.

The CDR3 DNA sequence: TGTGCCTGGAGTACCCGACAGGGGAGCAATCAGCCCCAGCATTTT. It yields the protein CAWSTRQGSNQPQHF. This chain links TRBV30 with TRBJ1-5; TRBD1 matches 8 bases. Germline lookup yields CDR1 GTSNPN and CDR2 SVGIG (reference sequence). The CDR3 is 15 amino acids. Trimming removed 2 bases from V and 1 base from J; junction bases left unmatched: 4. Combining the CDR3 with reference TRBV30 and TRBJ1-5 gives the whole variable domain SQTIHQWPATLVQPVGSPLSLECTVEGTSNPNLYWYRQAAGRGLQLLFYSVGIGQISSEVPQNLSASRPQDRQFILSSKKLLLSDSGFYLCAWSTRQGSNQPQHFGDGTRLSIL.

This chain links TRBV30 with TRBJ2-7; 8 positions agree with TRBD2. Losses at the gene ends were 0 bases for V and 7 bases for J; bases not matched to a gene: 8. The CDR3 totals 14 residues. Germline V gene lookup returns CDR1 GTSNPN and CDR2 SVGIG (reference sequence). CDR3 DNA sequence: TGTGCCTGGAGTGTGAGGAGCGGGGGCGTTGAGCAGTACTTC. Its translation is CAWSVRSGGVEQYF.

The rearrangement uses TRBV7-2 and TRBJ2-1; 9 bases are a match to TRBD1. Germline V gene lookup returns CDR1 SGHTA and CDR2 FQGNSA. The CDR3 runs to 14 residues. Trimming removed 6 bases from V and 10 bases from J; junction bases left unmatched: 10. CDR3 nucleotide sequence: TGTGCCAGCAGAACGGGACAGGGTCTTTTCGAGCAGTTCTTC. Translation gives CASRTGQGLFEQFF.

The gene calls are TRBV28 and TRBJ2-3; 11 nucleotides agree with TRBD2. The CDR3 has 15 residues. Per the germline V gene, CDR1 is MDHEN and CDR2 is SYDVKM. The junction had 4 bases not matched to a gene; V was cut back by 6 bases and J by 2 bases. The CDR3 region has the DNA TGTGCCAGCAGCATAGCGGGAGGGCACACAGATACGCAGTATTTT. Protein product: CASSIAGGHTDTQYF.

The chain combines TRBV4-1 with TRBJ2-1; D is unclear. With 1 base removed from V and 7 bases from J, the gap between germline ends came to 11 bases. In germline, CDR1 is MGHRA, CDR2 YSYEKL. CDR3 length: 14 amino acids. Here the CDR3 DNA reads TGCGCCAGCAGCCAAGGGCTACTTGAGAATGAGCAGTTCTTC. Protein sequence: CASSQGLLENEQFF.

The gene calls are TRBV19 and TRBJ2-7; 9 nucleotides agree with TRBD1. Germline V gene sequence: CDR1 LNHDA, CDR2 SQIVND (reference sequence). V lost 4 bases and J lost 5; bases outside the gene matches: 15. This CDR3 contains 17 residues. The CDR3 sequence: CASSTLPGQGTSDEQYF. CDR3 in DNA: TGTGCCAGTAGTACGCTCCCGGGACAGGGAACCTCAGACGAGCAGTACTTC.